These 8 T cell receptor beta chains came from one sample sequenced in a study of early T cells in non-severe SARS-CoV-2 infection. From the 5' RACE reads, TCRdb called clonotypes with MiXCR, one entry per CDR3 protein. The sample includes about 49,000 distinct CDR3 sequences, about 4.2% of them seen just once. Sequencing was performed on whole blood. Receptors originate from an adult who was a healthcare worker with PCR-confirmed SARS-CoV-2 infection or an uninfected control (not recorded which).

This clonotype turned up a few times. The chain links TRBV7-9 to TRBJ2-5, with D hard to call. Germline V gene data show CDR1 as SEHNR and CDR2 as FQNEAQ (reference sequence). The germline V and J ends were trimmed by 1 base and 5 bases, with 14 bases remaining between them. The CDR3 is 15 amino acids. The CDR3 region is CASSLVKDRDETQYF. The CDR3, as DNA: TGTGCCAGCAGCTTAGTTAAGGATCGCGACGAGACCCAGTACTTC. Complete variable domain (other parts from reference TRBV7-9 and TRBJ2-5): DTGVSQNPRHKITKRGQNVTFRCDPISEHNRLYWYRQTLGQGPEFLTYFQNEAQLEKSRLLSDRFSAERPKGSFSTLEIQRTEQGDSAMYLCASSLVKDRDETQYFGPGTRLLVL.

With respect to this clonotype: Just one base apart from a much larger clone, this may be a read error. This chain links TRBV20-1 with TRBJ2-7, with 8 bases that match TRBD1. After removal of 3 bases from V and 3 bases from J, the junction contained 7 bases not matched to a gene. The germline V gene encodes CDR1 DFQATT and CDR2 SNEGSKA (reference sequence). This CDR3 contains 14 residues. CDR3 amino acids: CSASGDRTVYEQYF. In DNA form, the CDR3 reads TGCAGTGCTAGTGGGGACAGGACTGTCTACGAGCAGTACTTC.

This clonotype appeared many times. This chain uses TRBV20-1 with TRBJ2-6, with 8 bases lining up with TRBD2. J gave up 0 bases and V 0 bases, and 4 bases lay outside the gene matches. CDR1 DFQATT and CDR2 SNEGSKA come from the germline V gene (reference sequence). There are 17 residues in the CDR3. This CDR3 reads CSARDQRETSGANVLTF. In nucleotides, the CDR3 is TGCAGTGCTAGAGACCAGCGGGAGACCTCTGGGGCCAACGTCCTGACTTTC.

J is TRBJ2-3 and V is TRBV20-1; D gene uncertain. V lost 6 bases and J 0 bases, leaving 13 bases between the germline ends. This CDR3 comprises 14 residues. Germline CDR1 DFQATT, CDR2 SNEGSKA (reference sequence). In DNA, the CDR3 is TGCAGTGCAGGTGGACGGATAAGCACAGATACGCAGTATTTT. Its protein product is CSAGGRISTDTQYF.

This clonotype was counted ten times or more. The CDR3 region is CASTLGVVDAEAFF. CDR3 nucleotides: TGTGCCAGCACTCTCGGCGTCGTGGATGCTGAAGCTTTCTTT. V usage is TRBV12-3 or TRBV12-4 and J usage is TRBJ1-1; no clear D. The V end lost 7 bases, the J end lost 6 bases, and 18 bases lay between the germline ends. The CDR3 is 14 residues long.

This clonotype was observed many times. The rearrangement links TRBV18 to TRBJ2-7, with 9 positions matching TRBD1. The trim removed 4 bases at V and 3 bases at J, leaving 1 base unmatched. The CDR3 contains 13 residues. The germline V gene encodes CDR1 KGHSH and CDR2 LQKENI. CDR3 amino acids: CASSRDRDYEQYF. The CDR3 bases are TGTGCCAGCTCACGGGACAGGGACTACGAGCAGTACTTC. Full variable domain (missing parts from reference TRBV18 and TRBJ2-7): NAGVMQNPRHLVRRRGQEARLRCSPMKGHSHVYWYRQLPEEGLKFMVYLQKENIIDESGMPKERFSAEFPKEGPSILRIQQVVRGDSAAYFCASSRDRDYEQYFGPGTRLTVT.

This clonotype has just a few counts. The V gene is TRBV6-2 or TRBV6-3, the J gene TRBJ2-1; D is ambiguous. Germline values: CDR1 MNHEY, CDR2 SVGEGT. The V gene lost 1 base and the J gene lost 6 bases, with 4 bases spanning the gap. The CDR3 is 12 residues long. The CDR3 nucleotides are TGTGCCAGCAGTTACTTCCCCAATGAGCAGTTCTTC. Translation gives CASSYFPNEQFF.

The table lists this clonotype with many counts. This chain uses TRBV7-3 with TRBJ2-2, with TRBD1 matching 10 bases. Germline trimming cut 5 bases from V and 3 bases from J; bases unmatched to any gene: 6. Per the germline V gene, CDR1 is SGHTA and CDR2 is FQGTGA. The CDR3 covers 16 residues. The CDR3 protein is CASSPRTGGYTGELFF. The CDR3 DNA follows: TGTGCCAGCAGCCCCAGGACAGGGGGTTACACCGGGGAGCTGTTTTTT.